Listed below are T cell receptor beta chains from one sample, sequenced in a study of T cell changes during pregnancy in multiple sclerosis. Repertoires were generated with immunoSEQ multiplex PCR, while TCRdb's copy carries only in-frame clones and drops some. The data hold 30,000 or so clones, with more than 75% observed a single time. The specimen was CD4+ T cells from peripheral blood mononuclear cells, collected in the second trimester of pregnancy. The receptors stem from a female donor in good health, enrolled as a control in a pregnancy study. Both conserved end residues are part of each CDR3. Each record gives: clone size, V gene, J gene, D gene, CDR3 protein, CDR3 DNA. D genes are given only for firm matches. Clone size is shown for a subset of rows, as once, few, many or a class of expanded clone.

clone size: -
V gene: TRBV6-1
J gene: TRBJ2-5
D gene: TRBD1
CDR3 protein: CASLRDRGRETQYF
CDR3 DNA: TGTGCCAGCCTCCGGGACAGGGGACGGGAGACCCAGTACTTC

clone size: -
V gene: TRBV5-1
J gene: TRBJ1-1
D gene: -
CDR3 protein: CASSPGQGMNTEAFF
CDR3 DNA: TGCGCCAGCAGTCCCGGGCAGGGGATGAACACTGAAGCTTTCTTT

clone size: -
V gene: TRBV4-3
J gene: TRBJ1-2
D gene: -
CDR3 protein: CASSQDSFERRGYTF
CDR3 DNA: TGCGCCAGCAGCCAAGACAGTTTCGAGCGGCGTGGCTACACCTTC

clone size: -
V gene: TRBV7-9
J gene: TRBJ2-2
D gene: TRBD1
CDR3 protein: CASSLVPGQRNTGELFF
CDR3 DNA: TGTGCCAGCAGCTTAGTTCCGGGACAGAGAAACACCGGGGAGCTGTTTTTT

clone size: -
V gene: TRBV4-1
J gene: TRBJ2-7
D gene: TRBD1
CDR3 protein: CASSQGDRGSYEQYF
CDR3 DNA: TGCGCCAGCAGCCAAGGGGACAGGGGATCCTACGAGCAGTACTTC

clone size: once
V gene: TRBV9
J gene: TRBJ2-2
D gene: -
CDR3 protein: CASSVEQGTGELFF
CDR3 DNA: TGTGCCAGCAGCGTAGAGCAGGGCACCGGGGAGCTGTTTTTT

clone size: -
V gene: TRBV14
J gene: TRBJ1-3
D gene: -
CDR3 protein: CASSQVRGLNSGNTIYF
CDR3 DNA: TGTGCCAGCAGCCAAGTCCGCGGGCTCAACTCTGGAAACACCATATATTTT

clone size: -
V gene: TRBV4-3
J gene: TRBJ2-7
D gene: -
CDR3 protein: CASSQALLTSYEQYF
CDR3 DNA: TGCGCCAGCAGCCAAGCCCTACTCACCTCCTACGAGCAGTACTTC

clone size: few
V gene: TRBV7-6
J gene: TRBJ2-7
D gene: -
CDR3 protein: CASSRSGNHEQYF
CDR3 DNA: TGTGCCAGCAGCAGGTCAGGGAACCACGAGCAGTACTTC

clone size: -
V gene: TRBV11-3
J gene: TRBJ2-7
D gene: TRBD2
CDR3 protein: CASSFKLAGGYSYEQYF
CDR3 DNA: TGTGCCAGCAGCTTTAAATTAGCGGGGGGTTACTCCTACGAGCAGTACTTC

clone size: -
V gene: TRBV11-2
J gene: TRBJ1-2
D gene: -
CDR3 protein: CASSLTDRNYGYTF
CDR3 DNA: TGTGCCAGCAGCTTAACGGACAGAAACTATGGCTACACCTTC

clone size: -
V gene: TRBV5-1
J gene: TRBJ2-5
D gene: -
CDR3 protein: CASSTLAQGFSETQYF
CDR3 DNA: TGCGCCAGCAGCACCTTGGCTCAGGGGTTCTCAGAGACCCAGTACTTC

clone size: -
V gene: TRBV19
J gene: TRBJ1-2
D gene: -
CDR3 protein: CASSIYMGPDYGYTF
CDR3 DNA: TGTGCCAGTAGTATATATATGGGGCCGGACTATGGCTACACCTTC

clone size: -
V gene: TRBV10-3
J gene: TRBJ2-3
D gene: TRBD1
CDR3 protein: CAISESGTGRYTQYF
CDR3 DNA: TGTGCCATCAGTGAGTCAGGGACAGGGAGATATACGCAGTATTTT

clone size: -
V gene: TRBV19
J gene: TRBJ2-1
D gene: TRBD2
CDR3 protein: CASSGTSGIYSYNEQFF
CDR3 DNA: TGTGCCAGTAGTGGAACTAGCGGGATCTACTCCTACAATGAGCAGTTCTTC

clone size: -
V gene: TRBV7-6
J gene: TRBJ2-7
D gene: TRBD1
CDR3 protein: CASSRSGTGGVYEQYF
CDR3 DNA: TGTGCCAGCAGCCGGTCCGGGACAGGGGGCGTCTACGAGCAGTACTTC

clone size: -
V gene: TRBV19
J gene: TRBJ2-1
D gene: -
CDR3 protein: CATMREFSYNEQFF
CDR3 DNA: TGTGCCACCATGAGGGAGTTCTCCTACAATGAGCAGTTCTTC

clone size: -
V gene: TRBV7-7
J gene: TRBJ2-2
D gene: TRBD1
CDR3 protein: CASSSTGVGTGELFF
CDR3 DNA: TGTGCTAGCAGTTCTACAGGGGTCGGCACCGGGGAGCTGTTTTTT

clone size: -
V gene: TRBV10-3
J gene: TRBJ1-1
D gene: TRBD1
CDR3 protein: CAISDSTGTGTEAFF
CDR3 DNA: TGTGCCATCAGTGATTCGACAGGGACGGGCACTGAAGCTTTCTTT

clone size: -
V gene: TRBV29-1
J gene: TRBJ1-4
D gene: -
CDR3 protein: CSVGNSPNEKLFF
CDR3 DNA: TGCAGCGTTGGGAACAGCCCGAATGAAAAACTGTTTTTT

clone size: -
V gene: TRBV7-6
J gene: TRBJ2-7
D gene: TRBD1
CDR3 protein: CASSPRVLGQGLYEQYF
CDR3 DNA: TGTGCCAGCAGCCCGCGGGTTTTAGGACAGGGACTCTACGAGCAGTACTTC

clone size: -
V gene: TRBV20-1
J gene: TRBJ1-2
D gene: TRBD1
CDR3 protein: CSAGQGLYYTF
CDR3 DNA: TGCAGTGCTGGACAGGGCCTCTACTACACCTTC

clone size: -
V gene: TRBV7-8
J gene: TRBJ2-5
D gene: TRBD2
CDR3 protein: CASSFGTIQETQYF
CDR3 DNA: TGTGCCAGCAGCTTTGGGACTATACAAGAGACCCAGTACTTC

clone size: few
V gene: TRBV7-2
J gene: TRBJ2-5
D gene: -
CDR3 protein: CASSRLGGGGQETQYF
CDR3 DNA: TGTGCCAGCAGCCGCCTCGGGGGAGGGGGCCAAGAGACCCAGTACTTC

clone size: -
V gene: TRBV10-1
J gene: TRBJ2-5
D gene: TRBD2
CDR3 protein: CASSEFWGGEEETQYF
CDR3 DNA: TGCGCCAGCAGTGAGTTCTGGGGGGGGGAGGAAGAGACCCAGTACTTC

clone size: -
V gene: TRBV7-9
J gene: TRBJ1-3
D gene: -
CDR3 protein: CASSYGDRVSGNTIYF
CDR3 DNA: TGTGCCAGCAGCTACGGCGACCGGGTCTCTGGAAACACCATATATTTT

clone size: -
V gene: TRBV16
J gene: TRBJ1-2
D gene: -
CDR3 protein: CASSPQGSSGGYTF
CDR3 DNA: TGTGCCAGCAGCCCCCAGGGGTCCTCTGGCGGCTACACCTTC

clone size: -
V gene: TRBV5-4
J gene: TRBJ1-1
D gene: -
CDR3 protein: CASSPYSGVDTEAFF
CDR3 DNA: TGTGCCAGCAGCCCGTATTCAGGGGTAGACACTGAAGCTTTCTTT

clone size: -
V gene: TRBV19
J gene: TRBJ1-1
D gene: TRBD1
CDR3 protein: CASKGGSGTEAFF
CDR3 DNA: TGTGCCAGTAAAGGGGGCTCGGGCACTGAAGCTTTCTTT

clone size: -
V gene: TRBV5-1
J gene: TRBJ2-5
D gene: TRBD1
CDR3 protein: CASSVGSSGGETQYF
CDR3 DNA: TGCGCCAGCAGCGTAGGGTCTTCAGGGGGAGAGACCCAGTACTTC

clone size: -
V gene: TRBV5-8
J gene: TRBJ2-7
D gene: TRBD1
CDR3 protein: CASSLRPPLTGSHEQYF
CDR3 DNA: TGTGCCAGCAGCTTGAGACCACCATTGACAGGGAGCCACGAGCAGTACTTC

clone size: -
V gene: TRBV27
J gene: TRBJ2-7
D gene: -
CDR3 protein: CASSVRGLDTYEQYF
CDR3 DNA: TGTGCCAGCAGTGTACGGGGACTCGATACCTACGAGCAGTACTTC

clone size: -
V gene: TRBV5-1
J gene: TRBJ2-5
D gene: TRBD2
CDR3 protein: CASSLGGAASGEKETQYF
CDR3 DNA: TGCGCCAGCAGCTTGGGAGGGGCGGCTAGCGGGGAAAAAGAGACCCAGTACTTC

clone size: -
V gene: TRBV20-1
J gene: TRBJ2-1
D gene: -
CDR3 protein: CSASGFNEQFF
CDR3 DNA: TGCAGTGCTAGCGGGTTCAATGAGCAGTTCTTC

clone size: -
V gene: TRBV13
J gene: TRBJ2-7
D gene: TRBD1
CDR3 protein: CASSWTGEVYEQYF
CDR3 DNA: TGTGCCAGCAGCTGGACAGGGGAAGTCTACGAGCAGTACTTC

clone size: -
V gene: TRBV28
J gene: TRBJ2-2
D gene: -
CDR3 protein: CASSLDPATTGELFF
CDR3 DNA: TGTGCCAGCAGTTTGGATCCAGCGACCACCGGGGAGCTGTTTTTT

clone size: -
V gene: TRBV10-3
J gene: TRBJ2-2
D gene: -
CDR3 protein: CAISEIDGELFF
CDR3 DNA: TGTGCCATCAGTGAAATAGACGGGGAGCTGTTTTTT

clone size: -
V gene: TRBV6-5
J gene: TRBJ1-3
D gene: -
CDR3 protein: CASSYGAGSGNTIYF
CDR3 DNA: TGTGCCAGCAGTTACGGGGCAGGCTCTGGAAACACCATATATTTT

clone size: -
V gene: TRBV6-6
J gene: TRBJ1-1
D gene: TRBD1
CDR3 protein: CASSSAGGTEAFF
CDR3 DNA: TGTGCCAGCAGTTCCGCAGGGGGCACTGAAGCTTTCTTT

clone size: -
V gene: TRBV28
J gene: TRBJ1-5
D gene: TRBD1
CDR3 protein: CASSLGQGGNQPQHF
CDR3 DNA: TGTGCCAGCAGTTTAGGACAGGGGGGCAATCAGCCCCAGCATTTT

clone size: once
V gene: TRBV7-2
J gene: TRBJ1-6
D gene: -
CDR3 protein: CASSLDAGGGSPLHF
CDR3 DNA: TGTGCCAGCAGCTTAGACGCCGGGGGGGGTTCACCCCTCCACTTT

clone size: -
V gene: TRBV10-2
J gene: TRBJ1-2
D gene: TRBD1
CDR3 protein: CASSERGTGLDGYTF
CDR3 DNA: TGCGCCAGCAGTGAGAGGGGGACAGGGCTGGATGGCTACACCTTC

clone size: -
V gene: TRBV6-6
J gene: TRBJ1-1
D gene: TRBD1
CDR3 protein: CASRGQVSPEAFF
CDR3 DNA: TGTGCCAGCCGCGGACAGGTTTCTCCTGAAGCTTTCTTT

clone size: -
V gene: TRBV29-1
J gene: TRBJ2-3
D gene: -
CDR3 protein: CSVGGTPLGDTQYF
CDR3 DNA: TGCAGCGTTGGAGGGACACCCCTCGGAGATACGCAGTATTTT

clone size: -
V gene: TRBV18
J gene: TRBJ2-3
D gene: -
CDR3 protein: CASSRLETGMADTQYF
CDR3 DNA: TGTGCCAGCTCAAGACTCGAGACAGGAATGGCAGATACGCAGTATTTT

clone size: -
V gene: TRBV10-3
J gene: TRBJ2-2
D gene: TRBD2
CDR3 protein: CAISGLAETGELFF
CDR3 DNA: TGTGCCATCAGTGGACTAGCGGAGACCGGGGAGCTGTTTTTT

clone size: -
V gene: TRBV6-5
J gene: TRBJ1-5
D gene: TRBD1
CDR3 protein: CASSHLQGNQPQHF
CDR3 DNA: TGTGCCAGCAGTCACTTACAGGGGAATCAGCCCCAGCATTTT